Below are 29 T cell receptor beta chains sequenced from a single sample in a study of CD8+ T cells in alopecia areata. Extracted RNA was reverse transcribed into cDNA, the sequencing template. Sequencing used immunoSEQ multiplex PCR; TCRdb keeps in-frame clones, though not all of them. The profile shows 89,000 or so clones, around 54% of them singletons. The sequenced material came from NKG2D-high CD8+ T cells sorted from blood. The origin of the receptors is a human donor with alopecia areata.

This chain joins TRBV29-1 and TRBJ1-2; 10 bases are shared with TRBD1. This CDR3 has 13 amino acids. The germline V gene encodes CDR1 SQVTM and CDR2 ANQGSEA. V lost 4 bases and J lost 6; bases outside the gene matches: 5. The CDR3 sequence is CSVGGGQGNGYTF. CDR3 sequence (DNA): TGCAGCGTTGGGGGGGGACAGGGGAATGGCTACACCTTC.

The sample holds a few counts of this clone. The chain carries TRBV29-1 and TRBJ2-7, with 10 bases fitting TRBD1. The length of the CDR3 is 15 residues. Losses at the gene ends were 0 bases for V and 4 bases for J; bases not matched to a gene: 6. CDR1 and CDR2 from the germline V gene are SQVTM and ANQGSEA. The CDR3: CSVEDRGTGEYEQYF. The CDR3 DNA sequence: TGCAGCGTTGAAGATCGCGGGACAGGGGAATACGAGCAGTACTTC.

This clone occurred a few times. The rearrangement joins TRBV14 to TRBJ1-3; no definite D call. V dropped 3 bases and J dropped 2 bases, with 5 bases sitting between them. Germline V gene data show CDR1 as SGHDN and CDR2 as FVKESK. The CDR3 covers 13 residues. CDR3 residues: CASSQKAGNTIYF. The CDR3 coding sequence is TGTGCCAGCAGCCAGAAAGCTGGAAACACCATATATTTT.

This clone has more than one count but fewer than ten. This chain links TRBV29-1 with TRBJ2-5; D is perhaps TRBD1 (5 bases). Trimming shortened V by 3 bases and J by 4 bases, and 21 bases separated the two germline ends. The length of the CDR3 is 16 residues. Germline V gene sequence: CDR1 SQVTM, CDR2 ANQGSEA. DNA for the CDR3: TGCAGCGTTGACGTTTTGGTGGGGCAATCCCGAGAGACCCAGTACTTC. It specifies CSVDVLVGQSRETQYF.

CDR3 DNA: TGCGCCAGCAGCTTGGGGTCGGGCGCAGGGCGGCCCGAGCAGTACTTC. Its protein is CASSLGSGAGRPEQYF. The chain recombines TRBV5-1 with TRBJ2-7, with D possibly matching TRBD1 (5 bases). V was cut by 0 bases and J by 6 bases, with 19 bases left in between. The CDR3 is made up of 16 amino acids. Germline CDR1 reads SGHRS; CDR2 reads YFSETQ.

In this sample, this clone turned up a few times. The chain joins TRBV6-5 to TRBJ2-5; tentatively, D is TRBD1 or TRBD2 (5 bases each). CDR3 length: 14 residues. Germline CDR1 and CDR2: MNHEY and SVGAGI. The germline V and J ends were trimmed by 2 bases and 2 bases, with 9 bases remaining between them. CDR3 DNA sequence: TGTGCCAGCAGTTACGGGACGGCTCAAGAGACCCAGTACTTC. Amino acids: CASSYGTAQETQYF.

This clone has only one observation. V gene TRBV11-3 combines with J gene TRBJ2-7; D gene unclear. From germline, CDR1 is SGHNT and CDR2 YENEEA. The CDR3 has 14 amino acids. Trimming cost V 5 bases and J 4 bases, with 15 bases left between them. The CDR3: CASSHWTEEYEQYF. CDR3 coding DNA: TGTGCCAGCAGCCACTGGACGGAAGAGTACGAGCAGTACTTC. Full variable domain (missing parts from reference TRBV11-3 and TRBJ2-7): EAGVVQSPRYKIIEKKQPVAFWCNPISGHNTLYWYLQNLGQGPELLIRYENEEAVDDSQLPKDRFSAERLKGVDSTLKIQPAELGDSAVYLCASSHWTEEYEQYFGPGTRLTVT.

The chain couples TRBV7-6 to TRBJ2-7; a possible D gene is TRBD1 (6 bases). The CDR3 covers 14 residues. With 7 bases removed from V and 1 base from J, the gap between germline ends came to 14 bases. Per germline, CDR1 SGHVS and CDR2 FNYEAQ. The CDR3 nucleotides are TGTGCCAGCACCGCCAACAGGGAATCCTACGAGCAGTACTTC. Its translation is CASTANRESYEQYF.

V usage is TRBV2 and J usage is TRBJ1-2; maybe TRBD1 (6 bases). The germline CDR1 and CDR2 sequences are SNHLY and FYNNEI. This CDR3 has 13 residues. Trimming left V 6 bases short and J 4 bases short, with 12 bases between. The CDR3 bases are TGTGCCAGCAGCCAAGGACAGTCCTATGGCTACACCTTC. Translated, it gives CASSQGQSYGYTF.

The chain is built from TRBV6-5 and TRBJ2-5; no firm D call. This CDR3 is 15 amino acids long. Germline V CDR1 and CDR2: MNHEY, SVGAGI. With 6 bases removed from V and 4 bases from J, the gap between germline ends came to 18 bases. This CDR3 is CASSNRLEPPETQYF. CDR3 coding DNA: TGTGCCAGCAGCAACCGACTGGAACCTCCAGAGACCCAGTACTTC.

Here the CDR3 DNA reads TGCGCCAGCAGCTCCTTGAACGGGGATGCAGATACGCAGTATTTT. Its protein product is CASSSLNGDADTQYF. The J gene is TRBJ2-3, the V gene TRBV5-1, with a weak D call TRBD2 (5 bases). From germline, CDR1 is SGHRS and CDR2 YFSETQ. V gave up 3 bases and J gave up 4 bases, with 15 bases separating them. This CDR3 has 15 amino acids.

The rearrangement joins TRBV10-2 to TRBJ1-1, with D unclear. The germline CDR1 and CDR2 sequences are WSHSY and SAAADI. Trimming removed 6 bases at V and 4 bases at J, with 6 bases between. The CDR3 sequence is 11 residues long. The DNA for the CDR3 is TGCGCCAGCAGGGAGGGCACTGAAGCTTTCTTT. As protein: CASREGTEAFF.

This sequence joins TRBV29-1 and TRBJ1-2; 7 bases line up with TRBD1. V shed 1 base and J 0 bases; nucleotides not matched to a gene: 8. This CDR3 comprises 16 residues. Germline CDR1 and CDR2: SQVTM and ANQGSEA. This CDR3 is CSVEAPGQKSNYGYTF. The CDR3 region has the DNA TGCAGCGTTGAAGCTCCGGGACAGAAGTCTAACTATGGCTACACCTTC.

In this sample, this clone turned up a few times. V and J are TRBV29-1 and TRBJ2-1; D uncertain. The CDR3 loop spans 14 amino acids. Trimming left V 3 bases short and J 0 bases short, with 9 bases between. Germline assignment: CDR1 SQVTM and CDR2 ANQGSEA. The CDR3 nucleotides read TGCAGCGTTGATACCGGTAGCTCCTACAATGAGCAGTTCTTC. Its protein is CSVDTGSSYNEQFF.

The rearrangement links TRBV13 to TRBJ2-5; D is unclear. Germline V gene sequence: CDR1 PRHDT, CDR2 FYEKMQ (reference sequence). This CDR3 is 16 amino acids long. V was pared by 0 bases and J by 5 bases, with 16 bases between. The CDR3 loop reads CASSLGPAEIGETQYF. The CDR3 DNA is TGTGCCAGCAGCTTAGGTCCCGCCGAGATTGGGGAGACCCAGTACTTC.

With regard to this clone: The junction departs from germline at one end; a sequencing error may be responsible. The chain joins TRBV29-1 to TRBJ2-2, with a tentative D call TRBD2 (5 bases). CDR1 SQVTM and CDR2 ANQGSEA come from the germline V gene. The CDR3 length is 11 residues. CDR3 sequence (DNA): TGCAGCGTTGTTTTCACCGGGGAGCTGGTTTTT. It encodes CSVVFTGELVF.

The J gene is TRBJ2-7, the V gene TRBV30; no firm D call. Germline assignment: CDR1 GTSNPN and CDR2 SVGIG (reference sequence). Deletions cut 4 bases from V and 5 bases from J, with 12 bases between. The CDR3 contains 12 residues. CDR3 DNA: TGTGCCTGGAACCCTAACAACAACGAGCAGTACTTC. It codes for CAWNPNNNEQYF.

This clone occurred a few times. This CDR3 is CSVHSLASENNEQFF. The CDR3 DNA reads as TGCAGCGTCCACTCGTTGGCTAGCGAGAACAATGAGCAGTTCTTC. The rearrangement uses TRBV29-1 and TRBJ2-1, with D possibly TRBD2 on 6 matching bases. Germline CDR1 SQVTM, CDR2 ANQGSEA. Trimming took off 6 bases at V and 5 bases at J, with 20 bases between the two ends. The CDR3 sequence is 15 residues long.

J is TRBJ2-7 and V is TRBV30; a possible D gene is TRBD1 (6 bases). CDR3 length equals 14 residues. Germline CDR1 is GTSNPN and CDR2 is SVGIG (reference sequence). V was cut by 5 bases and J by 12 bases, with 26 bases left in between. The CDR3 nucleotides read TGTGCCTGGTATCCGGACAGCCCTCGAATCAATCCGTACTTC. Amino acid sequence: CAWYPDSPRINPYF.

The rearrangement uses TRBV28 and TRBJ2-3; a weak D match, TRBD1 (6 bases). Germline V gene data show CDR1 as MDHEN and CDR2 as SYDVKM. V was pared by 6 bases and J by 3 bases, with 16 bases between. The CDR3 runs 15 residues. CDR3 nucleotides: TGTGCCAGCAGCCACTTGTCGGACAGTACAGATACGCAGTATTTT. It translates to CASSHLSDSTDTQYF.

Only a few counts were recorded for this clone. The rearrangement joins TRBV29-1 to TRBJ2-3; 9 bases match TRBD2. From germline, CDR1 is SQVTM and CDR2 ANQGSEA. V lost 6 bases, J lost 5 bases, and 6 bases stayed unmatched. The CDR3 totals 13 residues. As DNA, the CDR3 is TGCAGCGTGTTTAGCGGGGGCCTAGATACGCAGTATTTT. This gives the protein CSVFSGGLDTQYF.

There are a few counts of this clone. The V and J genes are TRBV25-1 and TRBJ1-1; weak D call: TRBD1 (6 bases). The CDR3 is made up of 15 amino acids. V was pared by 1 base and J by 5 bases, with 14 bases between. Germline V gene data show CDR1 as MGHDK and CDR2 as SYGVNS. CDR3 loop: CASSELQGGWTEAFF. The CDR3 DNA reads TGTGCCAGCAGTGAATTACAGGGAGGTTGGACTGAAGCTTTCTTT. Full variable domain (rest looked up from reference TRBV25-1 and TRBJ1-1): EADIYQTPRYLVIGTGKKITLECSQTMGHDKMYWYQQDPGMELHLIHYSYGVNSTEKGDLSSESTVSRIRTEHFPLTLESARPSHTSQYLCASSELQGGWTEAFFGQGTRLTVV.

The chain uses TRBV14 and TRBJ2-1; the D gene is possibly TRBD1 (6 bases). The V gene's germline CDR1 is SGHDN and CDR2 FVKESK. Trimming took 4 bases from V and 6 from J, leaving 19 bases between them. The CDR3 length is 16 residues. CDR3 coding DNA: TGTGCCAGCAGCCCGATAGAACAGGGCCCCCGCAATGAGCAGTTCTTC. Translation: CASSPIEQGPRNEQFF.

V usage is TRBV27 and J usage is TRBJ1-2; weak D call: TRBD1 (5 bases). V lost 5 bases, J lost 2 bases, and 15 bases lay in between. CDR3 length: 15 residues. Germline lookup yields CDR1 MNHEY and CDR2 SMNVEV (reference sequence). CDR3 DNA sequence: TGTGCCAGCAGTAAAGACAGCGCATACAACTATGGCTACACCTTC. The encoded protein is CASSKDSAYNYGYTF.

J is TRBJ2-7 and V is TRBV5-1; 8 bases agree with TRBD1. This CDR3 comprises 13 residues. V was clipped by 4 bases and J by 3 bases; unmatched bases: 3. CDR1 is SGHRS, CDR2 YFSETQ, per germline. This chain's CDR3 is CASSNDRGYEQYF. Here the CDR3 DNA reads TGCGCCAGCAGCAACGACAGGGGCTACGAGCAGTACTTC.

This rearrangement joins TRBV7-9 to TRBJ1-5; 9 nucleotides agree with TRBD1. Germline V gene lookup returns CDR1 SEHNR and CDR2 FQNEAQ (reference sequence). The CDR3 has 14 amino acids. With V trimmed by 5 bases and J by 4 bases, 3 bases remained unmatched. The DNA of the CDR3 is TGTGCCAGCAGCCGGACAGGGGAAAATCAGCCCCAGCATTTT. Its translation is CASSRTGENQPQHF.

This clone was seen only a few times. CDR3 sequence (DNA): TGTGCCAGCATAAGGGGCTCCTACGAGCAGTACTTC. The encoded protein is CASIRGSYEQYF. The chain combines TRBV2 with TRBJ2-7, with TRBD1 as a possible D gene (5 bases). Germline V CDR1 and CDR2: SNHLY, FYNNEI. The CDR3 sequence is 12 residues long. The germline V and J ends were trimmed by 7 bases and 0 bases, with 7 bases remaining between them.

V and J are TRBV14 and TRBJ2-5, with 8 nucleotides matching TRBD2. CDR1 and CDR2 (germline): SGHDN, FVKESK. The CDR3 consists of 16 residues. Trimming at V came to 2 bases and at J to 4 bases, leaving 9 bases not matched to a gene. The CDR3 DNA follows: TGTGCCAGCAGCCAATTCCTTCGGGAGGGAGGAGAGACCCAGTACTTC. Its translation: CASSQFLREGGETQYF.

About this clone: One junction end does not reproduce the germline sequence, and a read error may be involved. The chain recombines TRBV27 with TRBJ2-1, with 11 positions matching TRBD2. Germline lookup yields CDR1 MNHEY and CDR2 SMNVEV (reference sequence). The CDR3 contains 16 residues. This CDR3 reads CASSSETSGGYDEQFF. The CDR3 DNA is TGTGCCAGCAGTTCTGAAACTAGCGGGGGCTACGATGAGCAGTTCTTC.